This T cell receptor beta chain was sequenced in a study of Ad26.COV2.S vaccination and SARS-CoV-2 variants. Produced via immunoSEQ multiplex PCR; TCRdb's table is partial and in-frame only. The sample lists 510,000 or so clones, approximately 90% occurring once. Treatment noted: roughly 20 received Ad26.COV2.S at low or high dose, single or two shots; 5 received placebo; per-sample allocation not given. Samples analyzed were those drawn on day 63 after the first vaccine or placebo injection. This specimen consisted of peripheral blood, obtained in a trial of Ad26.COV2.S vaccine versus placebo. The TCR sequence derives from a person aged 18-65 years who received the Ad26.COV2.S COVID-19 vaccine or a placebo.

The CDR3: CASSEGGSGANVLTF. CDR3 in DNA: TGTGCCAGCAGTGAAGGAGGGTCTGGGGCCAACGTCCTGACTTTC. J is TRBJ2-6 and V is TRBV6-1; possibly TRBD2 for D (5 bases). V was pared by 1 base and J by 1 base, with 5 bases between. Germline CDR1 and CDR2: MNHNS and SASEGT. The CDR3 contains 15 residues.